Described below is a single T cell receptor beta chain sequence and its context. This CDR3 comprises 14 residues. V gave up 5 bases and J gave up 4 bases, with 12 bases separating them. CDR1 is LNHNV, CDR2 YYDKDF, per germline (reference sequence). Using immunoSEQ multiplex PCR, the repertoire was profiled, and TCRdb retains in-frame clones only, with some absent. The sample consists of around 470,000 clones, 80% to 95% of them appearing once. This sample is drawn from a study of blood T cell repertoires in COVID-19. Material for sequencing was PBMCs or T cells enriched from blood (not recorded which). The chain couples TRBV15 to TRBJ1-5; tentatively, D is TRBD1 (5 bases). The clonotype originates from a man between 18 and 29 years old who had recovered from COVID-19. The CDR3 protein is CATSPRGKNQPQHF. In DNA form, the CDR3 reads TGTGCCACCAGCCCCCGGGGGAAGAATCAGCCCCAGCATTTT.